The T cell receptor beta chain described here comes from a study of CD8 T cells in Susac syndrome. The length of the CDR3 is 21 residues. Random hexamers primed reverse transcription of about 0.5 to 1 ug RNA. An immunoSEQ multiplex PCR amplified TCR beta CDR3 over 54 Vbeta and 13 Jbeta. Each CDR3 protein gets one entry after TCRdb re-called the immunoSEQ multiplex PCR reads with MiXCR. The sample records some 110,000 distinct CDR3 sequences, 93% being singletons. This sequence originates from a human donor with multiple sclerosis. Sequenced input: CD8+ T cells from PBMCs. V and J are TRBV21-1 and TRBJ1-5; the D call of TRBD1 is as the table states it, not checked on the DNA. TRBV21-1 is labeled a pseudogene. The CDR3 DNA sequence: TGTGCCAGCAGCCAAAGCGGGTTGGGAAAACTGGGGCTTATATTCAATCAGCCCCAGCATTTT. Translating it yields CASSQSGLGKLGLIFNQPQHF.